This TCR beta chain was found in a study of response to subunit inactivated influenza vaccine. To note about this clonotype: Its antigen is still unknown.

This CDR3 has 13 residues. The J segment lost 2 bases and the V segment lost 9 bases, leaving 6 bases of the junction unmatched. Germline lookup yields CDR1 WNHNN and CDR2 SYGVQD (reference sequence). General observations from the study: Few new T cells, the authors suggested, are recruited by each seasonal influenza vaccination.

In TCRdb, the RT-PCR reads were re-called with MiXCR into one record per CDR3 protein. The data show about 310,000 distinct CDR3 sequences, roughly 22% seen once. This sequence joins TRBV10-1 and TRBJ1-2; 7 bases map to TRBD1. The receptor's source is a man between 50 and 70 years old who received an inactivated influenza vaccine. Source: PBMCs from blood, taken less than 22 months after vaccination. The CDR3 protein is CASSDRNNYGYTF. The DNA of the CDR3 is TGCGCCAGTTCGGACAGGAACAACTATGGCTACACCTTC.